Detailed here is one T cell receptor beta chain. The data belong to a study of shared clonotypes between healthy human individuals. Trimming at V came to 0 bases and at J to 6 bases, leaving 2 bases not matched to a gene. CDR1 and CDR2 from the germline V gene are SGHAT and FQNNGV. There are 15 residues in the CDR3. The study drew all its donors from Caucasian adults living in Nashville, Tennessee. When replicate PCRs were run on sorted subsets, they used about 220 ng DNA, some 29,000 T cell genomes. TCRdb's table, derived via immunoSEQ multiplex PCR, lists solely in-frame clones and lacks some. Of 980,000 or so clones listed, over 60% are singletons.

V is TRBV11-2 and J is TRBJ1-6; 7 bases fit TRBD1. The sample was memory CD4+ T cells sorted from blood. Regarding subset: CD45RA-negative fraction. This receptor was taken from a man aged 18 to 30 in good health. CDR3 nucleotides: TGTGCCAGCAGCTTAGACCGACAGGGTAATTCACCCCTCCACTTT. Translating it yields CASSLDRQGNSPLHF.